This T cell receptor (beta chain) came from a study of early T cells in non-severe SARS-CoV-2 infection. One entry per CDR3 protein, called by TCRdb with MiXCR from the 5' RACE reads. The repertoire has fewer than 120,000 distinct CDR3 sequences, over 9.5% of them found once; the top ten carry approximately 4%. Notes on this clonotype: The antigen is unknown. A read error may produce the germline difference seen at one junction end.

Study conclusions and caveats: Private and CD4 specificities were missed by VDJdb matching, skewed to anti-spike CD8.

The receptor was isolated from an adult who was a healthcare worker with PCR-confirmed SARS-CoV-2 infection or an uninfected control (not recorded which). Sequenced here: whole blood, sampled at baseline.

CDR3 sequence reads: CASSPQETQHF. Here the CDR3 DNA reads TGTGCCAGCTCACCCCAAGAGACCCAGCACTTC. The J gene is TRBJ2-5, the V gene TRBV18, with D hard to call. CDR3 size: 11 residues. Germline assignment: CDR1 KGHSH and CDR2 LQKENI.